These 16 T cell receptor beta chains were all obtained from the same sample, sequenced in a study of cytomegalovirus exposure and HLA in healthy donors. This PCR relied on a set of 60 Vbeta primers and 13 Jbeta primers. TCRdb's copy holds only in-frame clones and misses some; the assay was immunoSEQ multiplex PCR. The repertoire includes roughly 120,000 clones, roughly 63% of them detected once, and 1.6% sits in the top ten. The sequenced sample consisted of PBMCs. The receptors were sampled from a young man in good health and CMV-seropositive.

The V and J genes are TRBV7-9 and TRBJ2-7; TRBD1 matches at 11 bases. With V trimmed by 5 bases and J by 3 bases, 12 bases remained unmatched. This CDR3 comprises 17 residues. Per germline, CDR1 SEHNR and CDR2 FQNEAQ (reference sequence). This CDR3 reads CASSPRTGGYSIYEQYF. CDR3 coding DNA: TGTGCCAGCAGCCCTCGGACAGGGGGCTATTCTATCTACGAGCAGTACTTC.

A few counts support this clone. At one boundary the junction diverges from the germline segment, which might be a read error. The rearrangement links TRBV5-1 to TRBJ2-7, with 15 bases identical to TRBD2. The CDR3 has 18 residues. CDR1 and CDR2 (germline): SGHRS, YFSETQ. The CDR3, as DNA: TGCGCCAGCAGCCTCGGACTAGCGGGAGGGTCCCTCTCCCACGAGCAGTACTTC. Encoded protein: CASSLGLAGGSLSHEQYF. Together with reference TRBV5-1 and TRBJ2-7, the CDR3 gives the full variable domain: KAGVTQTPRYLIKTRGQQVTLSCSPISGHRSVSWYQQTPGQGLQFLFEYFSETQRNKGNFPGRFSGRQFSNSRSEMNVSTLELGDSALYLCASSLGLAGGSLSHEQYFGPGTRLTVT.

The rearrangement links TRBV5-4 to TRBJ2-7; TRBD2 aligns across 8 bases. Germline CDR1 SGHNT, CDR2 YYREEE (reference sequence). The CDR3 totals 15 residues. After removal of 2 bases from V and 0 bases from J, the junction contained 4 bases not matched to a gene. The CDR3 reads CASSLTSGSSYEQYF. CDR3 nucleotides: TGTGCCAGCAGCTTAACTAGCGGAAGCTCCTACGAGCAGTACTTC.

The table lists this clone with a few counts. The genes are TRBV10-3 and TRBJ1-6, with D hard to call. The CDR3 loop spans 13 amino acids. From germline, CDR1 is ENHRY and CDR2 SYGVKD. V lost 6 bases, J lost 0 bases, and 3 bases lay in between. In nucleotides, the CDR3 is TGTGCCATCAGGAGCTCCTATAATTCACCCCTCCACTTT. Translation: CAIRSSYNSPLHF.

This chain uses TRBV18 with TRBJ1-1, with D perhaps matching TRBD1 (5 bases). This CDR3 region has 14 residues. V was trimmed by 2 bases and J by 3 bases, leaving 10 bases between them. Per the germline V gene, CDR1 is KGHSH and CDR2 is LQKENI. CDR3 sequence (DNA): TGTGCCAGCTCACCAGGGGGGTGGGACACTGAAGCTTTCTTT. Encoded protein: CASSPGGWDTEAFF. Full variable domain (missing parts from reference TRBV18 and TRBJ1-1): NAGVMQNPRHLVRRRGQEARLRCSPMKGHSHVYWYRQLPEEGLKFMVYLQKENIIDESGMPKERFSAEFPKEGPSILRIQQVVRGDSAAYFCASSPGGWDTEAFFGQGTRLTVV.

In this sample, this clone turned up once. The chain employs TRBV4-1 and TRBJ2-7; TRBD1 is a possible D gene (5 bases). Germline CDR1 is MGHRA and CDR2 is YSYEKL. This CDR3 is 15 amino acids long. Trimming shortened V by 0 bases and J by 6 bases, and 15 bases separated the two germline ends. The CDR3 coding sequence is TGCGCCAGCAGCCAAGACCAGGGTGTCATACGCGAGCAGTACTTC. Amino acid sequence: CASSQDQGVIREQYF.

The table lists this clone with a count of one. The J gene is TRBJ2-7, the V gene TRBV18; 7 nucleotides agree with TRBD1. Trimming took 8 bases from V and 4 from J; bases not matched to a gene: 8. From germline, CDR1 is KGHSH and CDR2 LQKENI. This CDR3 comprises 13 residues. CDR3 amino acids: CASLGTDAYEQYF. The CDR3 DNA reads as TGTGCCAGCCTAGGGACAGACGCGTACGAGCAGTACTTC.

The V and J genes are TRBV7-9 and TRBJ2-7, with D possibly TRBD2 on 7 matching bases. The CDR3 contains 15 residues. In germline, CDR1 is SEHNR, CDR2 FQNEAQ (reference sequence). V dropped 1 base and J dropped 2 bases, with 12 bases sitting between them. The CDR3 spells CASSLDPGGPYEQYF. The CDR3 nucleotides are TGTGCCAGCAGCTTAGACCCGGGGGGCCCCTACGAGCAGTACTTC.

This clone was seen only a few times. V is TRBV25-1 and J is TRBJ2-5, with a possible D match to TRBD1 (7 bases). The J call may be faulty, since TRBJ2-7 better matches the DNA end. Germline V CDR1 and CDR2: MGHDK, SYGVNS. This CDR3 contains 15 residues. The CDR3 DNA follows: TGTGCCAGCATCCCCGGCGGTTCAGGGGGGTACGAGCAGTACTTC. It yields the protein CASIPGGSGGYEQYF.

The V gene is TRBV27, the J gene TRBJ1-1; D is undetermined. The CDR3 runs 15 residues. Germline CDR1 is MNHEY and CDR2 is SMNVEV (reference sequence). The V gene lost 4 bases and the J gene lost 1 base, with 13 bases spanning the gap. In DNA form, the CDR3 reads TGTGCCAGCAGTTCCCACAGTAGACAGAACACTGAAGCTTTCTTT. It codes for CASSSHSRQNTEAFF.

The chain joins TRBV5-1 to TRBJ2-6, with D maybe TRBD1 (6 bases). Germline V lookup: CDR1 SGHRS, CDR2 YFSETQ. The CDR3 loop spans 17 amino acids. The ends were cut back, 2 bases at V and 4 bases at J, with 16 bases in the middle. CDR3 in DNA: TGCGCCAGCAGCTTACACAGGGCCCCCATCGGGGCCAACGTCCTGACTTTC. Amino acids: CASSLHRAPIGANVLTF.

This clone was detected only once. CDR3 nucleotide sequence: TGTGCCAGCAGTGAAGGAAAGGGACAGGGAACTACCTCCGGGGAGCTGTTTTTT. Amino acid sequence: CASSEGKGQGTTSGELFF. The J gene is TRBJ2-2, the V gene TRBV2; 9 positions agree with TRBD1. The CDR3 is 18 residues long. V shed 1 base and J 6 bases; nucleotides not matched to a gene: 12. Germline values: CDR1 SNHLY, CDR2 FYNNEI.

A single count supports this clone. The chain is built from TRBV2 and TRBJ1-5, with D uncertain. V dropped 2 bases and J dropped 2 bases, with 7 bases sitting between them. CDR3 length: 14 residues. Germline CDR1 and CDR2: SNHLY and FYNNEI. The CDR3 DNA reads TGTGCCAGCAGTGAAACGGTCGGCAATCAGCCCCAGCATTTT. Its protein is CASSETVGNQPQHF.

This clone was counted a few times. DNA for the CDR3: TGTGCCAGCAGTTACTCGCCGGGGATCTCTGCCTACACCTTC. Protein: CASSYSPGISAYTF. The chain combines TRBV6-5 with TRBJ1-2; D is uncertain. Trimming pared 0 bases from V and 10 bases from J, leaving 15 bases between. Germline CDR1 reads MNHEY; CDR2 reads SVGAGI. The CDR3 extends over 14 amino acids.

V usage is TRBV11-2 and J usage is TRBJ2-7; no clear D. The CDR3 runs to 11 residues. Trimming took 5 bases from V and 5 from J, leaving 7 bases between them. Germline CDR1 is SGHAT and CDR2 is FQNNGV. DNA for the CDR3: TGTGCCAGCAGCCTTCTTCACGAGCAGTACTTC. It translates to CASSLLHEQYF.

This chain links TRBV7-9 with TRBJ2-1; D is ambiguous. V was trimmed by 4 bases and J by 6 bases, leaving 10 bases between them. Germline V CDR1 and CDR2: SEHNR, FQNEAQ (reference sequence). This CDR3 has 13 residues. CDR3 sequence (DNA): TGTGCCAGCAGCTCCATAAGTAGCAATGAGCAGTTCTTC. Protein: CASSSISSNEQFF.